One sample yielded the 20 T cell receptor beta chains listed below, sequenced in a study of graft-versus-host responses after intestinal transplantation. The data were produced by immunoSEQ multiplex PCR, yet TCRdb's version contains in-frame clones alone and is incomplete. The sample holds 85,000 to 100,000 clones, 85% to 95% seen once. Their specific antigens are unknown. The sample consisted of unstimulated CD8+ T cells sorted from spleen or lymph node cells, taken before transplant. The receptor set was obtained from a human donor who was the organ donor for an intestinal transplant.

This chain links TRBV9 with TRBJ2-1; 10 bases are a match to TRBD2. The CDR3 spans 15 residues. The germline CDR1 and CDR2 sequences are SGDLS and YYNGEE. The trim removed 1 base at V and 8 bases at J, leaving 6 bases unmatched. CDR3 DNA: TGTGCCAGCAGCGTATATGGGACTAGCGTCGATGAGCAGTTCTTC. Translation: CASSVYGTSVDEQFF.

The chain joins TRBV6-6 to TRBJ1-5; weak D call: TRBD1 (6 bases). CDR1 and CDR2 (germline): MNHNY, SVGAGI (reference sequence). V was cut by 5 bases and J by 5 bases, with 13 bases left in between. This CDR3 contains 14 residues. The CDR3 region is CASSTREGDQPQHF. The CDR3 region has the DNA TGTGCCAGCAGTACTCGGGAGGGGGATCAGCCCCAGCATTTT.

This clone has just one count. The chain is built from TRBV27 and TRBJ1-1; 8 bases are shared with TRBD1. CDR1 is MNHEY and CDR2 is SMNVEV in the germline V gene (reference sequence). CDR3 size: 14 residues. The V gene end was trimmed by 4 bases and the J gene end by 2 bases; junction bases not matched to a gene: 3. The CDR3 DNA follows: TGTGCCAGCAGTTATGGACAGGGAAACACTGAAGCTTTCTTT. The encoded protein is CASSYGQGNTEAFF.

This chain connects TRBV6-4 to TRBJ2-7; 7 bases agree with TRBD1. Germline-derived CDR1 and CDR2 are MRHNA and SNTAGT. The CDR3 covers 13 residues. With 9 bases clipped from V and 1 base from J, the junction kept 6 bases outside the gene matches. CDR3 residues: CARNQGVSYEQYF. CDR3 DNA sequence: TGTGCCAGGAATCAGGGGGTGTCCTACGAGCAGTACTTC.

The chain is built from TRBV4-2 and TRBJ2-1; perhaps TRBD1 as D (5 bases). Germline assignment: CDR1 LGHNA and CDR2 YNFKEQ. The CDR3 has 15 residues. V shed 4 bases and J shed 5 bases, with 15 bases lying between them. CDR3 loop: CASSLWTQWDNEQFF. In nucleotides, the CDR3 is TGTGCCAGCAGCCTTTGGACACAGTGGGACAATGAGCAGTTCTTC.

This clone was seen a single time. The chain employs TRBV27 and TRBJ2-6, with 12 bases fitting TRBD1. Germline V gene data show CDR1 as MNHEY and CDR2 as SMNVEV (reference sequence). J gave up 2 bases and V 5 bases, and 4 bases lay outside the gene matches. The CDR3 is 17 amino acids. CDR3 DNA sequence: TGTGCCAGCAGTCTTGGGACAGGGGGCGCTGGGGCCAACGTCCTGACTTTC. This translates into CASSLGTGGAGANVLTF.

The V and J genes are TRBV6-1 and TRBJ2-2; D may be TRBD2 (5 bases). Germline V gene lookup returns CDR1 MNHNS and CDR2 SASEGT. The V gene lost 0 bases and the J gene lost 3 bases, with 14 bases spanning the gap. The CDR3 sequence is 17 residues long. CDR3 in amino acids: CASSEALRVGYTGELFF. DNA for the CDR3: TGTGCCAGCAGTGAAGCTCTGAGGGTAGGGTACACCGGGGAGCTGTTTTTT.

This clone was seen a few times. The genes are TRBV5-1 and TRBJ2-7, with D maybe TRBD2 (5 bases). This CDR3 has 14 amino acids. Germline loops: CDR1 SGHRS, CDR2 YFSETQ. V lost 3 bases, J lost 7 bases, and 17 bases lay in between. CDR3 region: CASSSDFEGEEQYF. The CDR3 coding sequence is TGCGCCAGCAGCTCGGACTTTGAGGGCGAGGAGCAGTACTTC.

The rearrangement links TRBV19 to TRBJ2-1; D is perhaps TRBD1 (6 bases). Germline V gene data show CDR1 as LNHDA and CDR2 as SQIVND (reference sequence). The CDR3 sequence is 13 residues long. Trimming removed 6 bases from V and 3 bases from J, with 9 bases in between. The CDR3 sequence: CASSATGYNEQFF. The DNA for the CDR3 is TGTGCCAGTAGCGCGACAGGCTACAATGAGCAGTTCTTC.

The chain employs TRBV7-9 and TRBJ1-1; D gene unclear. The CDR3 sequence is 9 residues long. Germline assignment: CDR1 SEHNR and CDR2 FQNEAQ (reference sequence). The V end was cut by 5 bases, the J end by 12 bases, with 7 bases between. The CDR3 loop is CASSLEPFF. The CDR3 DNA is TGTGCCAGCAGCCTTGAGCCTTTCTTT.

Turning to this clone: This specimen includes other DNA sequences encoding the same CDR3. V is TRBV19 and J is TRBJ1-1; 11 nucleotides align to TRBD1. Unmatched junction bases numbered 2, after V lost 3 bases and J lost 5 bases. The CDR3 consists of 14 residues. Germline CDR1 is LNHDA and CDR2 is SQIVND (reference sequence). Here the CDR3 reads CASSIGTGGTEAFF. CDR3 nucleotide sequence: TGTGCCAGTAGTATCGGGACAGGGGGGACTGAAGCTTTCTTT.

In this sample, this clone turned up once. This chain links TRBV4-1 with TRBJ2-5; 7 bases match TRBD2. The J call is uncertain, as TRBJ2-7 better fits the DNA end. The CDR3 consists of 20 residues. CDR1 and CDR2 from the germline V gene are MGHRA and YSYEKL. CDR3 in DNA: TGCGCCAGCAGCCAAGATTTTGTCTTGGTTCTGCGGGAGCTCTCCTACGAGCAGTACTTC. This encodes CASSQDFVLVLRELSYEQYF.

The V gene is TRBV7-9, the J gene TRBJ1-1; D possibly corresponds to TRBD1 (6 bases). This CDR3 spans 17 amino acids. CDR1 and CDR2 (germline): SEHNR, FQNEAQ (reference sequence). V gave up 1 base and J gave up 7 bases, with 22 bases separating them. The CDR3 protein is CASSLVSGGPRGDEAFF. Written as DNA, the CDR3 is TGTGCCAGCAGCTTAGTTAGTGGGGGCCCCCGGGGGGATGAAGCTTTCTTT. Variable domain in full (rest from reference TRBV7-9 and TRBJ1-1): DTGVSQNPRHKITKRGQNVTFRCDPISEHNRLYWYRQTLGQGPEFLTYFQNEAQLEKSRLLSDRFSAERPKGSFSTLEIQRTEQGDSAMYLCASSLVSGGPRGDEAFFGQGTRLTVV.

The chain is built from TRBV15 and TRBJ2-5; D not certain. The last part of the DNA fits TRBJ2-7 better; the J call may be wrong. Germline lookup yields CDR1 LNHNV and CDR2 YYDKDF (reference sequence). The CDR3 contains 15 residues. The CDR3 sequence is CATSRGLPSVYEQYF. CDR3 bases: TGTGCCACCAGCAGAGGACTCCCTTCCGTATACGAGCAGTACTTC.

CDR3 bases: TGTGCCAGCAGTGATGAACTAGCGGGGGGGCTCAATGAGCAGTTCTTC. It encodes CASSDELAGGLNEQFF. The chain carries TRBV2 and TRBJ2-1; 13 nucleotides line up with TRBD2. The CDR3 runs 16 residues. Germline CDR1 is SNHLY and CDR2 is FYNNEI. Trimming at V came to 3 bases and at J to 6 bases, leaving 5 bases not matched to a gene.

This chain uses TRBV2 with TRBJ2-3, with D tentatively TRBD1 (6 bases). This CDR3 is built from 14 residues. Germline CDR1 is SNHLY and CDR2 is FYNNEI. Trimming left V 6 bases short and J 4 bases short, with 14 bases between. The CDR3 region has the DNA TGTGCCAGCAGAGACCCAGGGGAAGCAGATACGCAGTATTTT. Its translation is CASRDPGEADTQYF.

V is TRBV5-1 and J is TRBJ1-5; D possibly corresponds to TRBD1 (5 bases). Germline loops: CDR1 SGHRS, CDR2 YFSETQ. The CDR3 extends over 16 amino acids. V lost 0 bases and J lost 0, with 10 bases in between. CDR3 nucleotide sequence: TGCGCCAGCAGCTTGGGCCCCGGGGGTAGCAATCAGCCCCAGCATTTT. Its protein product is CASSLGPGGSNQPQHF.

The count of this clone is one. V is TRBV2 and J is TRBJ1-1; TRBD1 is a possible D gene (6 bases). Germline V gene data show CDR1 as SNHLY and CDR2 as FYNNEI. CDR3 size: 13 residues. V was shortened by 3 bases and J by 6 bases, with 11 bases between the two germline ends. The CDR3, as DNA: TGTGCCAGCAGTGATAGTCAGGGGTCTGAAGCTTTCTTT. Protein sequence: CASSDSQGSEAFF.

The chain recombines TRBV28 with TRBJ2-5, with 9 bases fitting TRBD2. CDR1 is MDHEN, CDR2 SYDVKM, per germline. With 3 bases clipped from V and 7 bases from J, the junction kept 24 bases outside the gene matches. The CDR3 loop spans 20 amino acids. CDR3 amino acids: CASSLDSGRDKIGFYGTQYF. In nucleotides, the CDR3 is TGTGCCAGCAGTTTGGATAGCGGGAGAGACAAGATCGGGTTTTATGGGACCCAGTACTTC.

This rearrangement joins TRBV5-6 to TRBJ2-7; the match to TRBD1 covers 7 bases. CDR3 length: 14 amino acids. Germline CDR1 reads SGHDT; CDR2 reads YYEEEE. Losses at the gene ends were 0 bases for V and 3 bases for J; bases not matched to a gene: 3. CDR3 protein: CASSLADRVYEQYF. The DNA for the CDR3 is TGTGCCAGCAGCTTGGCCGACAGGGTCTACGAGCAGTACTTC.